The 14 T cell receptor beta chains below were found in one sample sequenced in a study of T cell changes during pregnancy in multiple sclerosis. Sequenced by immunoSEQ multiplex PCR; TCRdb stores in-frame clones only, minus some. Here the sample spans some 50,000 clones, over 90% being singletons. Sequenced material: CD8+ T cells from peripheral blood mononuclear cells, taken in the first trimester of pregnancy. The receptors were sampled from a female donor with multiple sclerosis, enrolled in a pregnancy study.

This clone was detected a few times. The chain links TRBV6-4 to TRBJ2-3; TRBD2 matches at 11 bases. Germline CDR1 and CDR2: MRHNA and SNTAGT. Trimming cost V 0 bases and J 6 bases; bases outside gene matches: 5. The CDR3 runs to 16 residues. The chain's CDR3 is CASSDSTSGSMDTQYF. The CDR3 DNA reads TGTGCCAGCAGTGACTCCACTAGCGGGAGTATGGATACGCAGTATTTT.

Here the CDR3 reads CASSFLQGGVGNQPQHF. Written as DNA, the CDR3 is TGTGCCAGCAGTTTTTTACAGGGGGGGGTAGGCAATCAGCCCCAGCATTTT. This chain connects TRBV27 to TRBJ1-5; TRBD1 aligns across 8 bases. The length of the CDR3 is 17 residues. The germline V gene has CDR1 MNHEY and CDR2 SMNVEV (reference sequence). Trimming cost V 3 bases and J 2 bases; bases outside gene matches: 9.

CDR3 DNA sequence: TGCGCCAGCAGTCAATCGGGACAGGGAAAGCAGCCCCAGCATTTT. Translating it yields CASSQSGQGKQPQHF. This chain joins TRBV23-1 and TRBJ1-5, with 9 bases fitting TRBD1. TRBV23-1 is known as an ORF, though its function is uncertain. J was trimmed by 7 bases and V by 0 bases; bases with no gene match: 4. CDR3 length: 15 residues.

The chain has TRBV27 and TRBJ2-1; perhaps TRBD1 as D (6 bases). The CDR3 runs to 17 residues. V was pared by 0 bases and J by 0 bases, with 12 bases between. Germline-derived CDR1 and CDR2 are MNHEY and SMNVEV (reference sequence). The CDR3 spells CASSLSGGPSSYNEQFF. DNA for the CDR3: TGTGCCAGCAGTTTATCAGGGGGACCGAGCTCCTACAATGAGCAGTTCTTC.

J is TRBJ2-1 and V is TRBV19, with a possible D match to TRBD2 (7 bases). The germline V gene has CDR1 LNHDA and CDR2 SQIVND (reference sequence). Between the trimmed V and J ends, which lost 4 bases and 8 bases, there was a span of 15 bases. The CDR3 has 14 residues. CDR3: CASSKFGGRHEQFF. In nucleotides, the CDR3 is TGTGCCAGTAGTAAGTTCGGGGGGCGGCATGAGCAGTTCTTC.

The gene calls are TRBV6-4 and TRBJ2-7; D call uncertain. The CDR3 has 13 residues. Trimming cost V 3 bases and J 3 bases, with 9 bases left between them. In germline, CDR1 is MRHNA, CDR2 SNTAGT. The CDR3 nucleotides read TGTGCCAGCAGTGAAGGCCCTAGCTACGAGCAGTACTTC. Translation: CASSEGPSYEQYF.

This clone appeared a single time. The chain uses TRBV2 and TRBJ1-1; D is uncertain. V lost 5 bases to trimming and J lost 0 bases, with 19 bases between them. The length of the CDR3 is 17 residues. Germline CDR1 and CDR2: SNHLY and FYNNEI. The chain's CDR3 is CASSIAGPSVVNTEAFF. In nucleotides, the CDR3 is TGTGCCAGCAGTATCGCGGGCCCCTCGGTGGTGAACACTGAAGCTTTCTTT.

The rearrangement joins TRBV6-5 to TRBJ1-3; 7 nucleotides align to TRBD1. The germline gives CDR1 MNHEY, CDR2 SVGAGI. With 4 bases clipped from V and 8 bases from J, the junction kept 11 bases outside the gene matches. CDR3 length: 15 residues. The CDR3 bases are TGTGCCAGCAGTTCCGGAGGCCAGGGGGGAGACACCATATATTTT. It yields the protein CASSSGGQGGDTIYF.

CDR3 sequence (DNA): TGTGCCAGCAGTGCCAGGTCCTTCGTTTACGAGCAGTACTTC. Encoded protein: CASSARSFVYEQYF. The chain carries TRBV2 and TRBJ2-7; D remains ambiguous. Germline lookup yields CDR1 SNHLY and CDR2 FYNNEI. With 4 bases removed from V and 4 bases from J, the gap between germline ends came to 14 bases. There are 14 residues in the CDR3.

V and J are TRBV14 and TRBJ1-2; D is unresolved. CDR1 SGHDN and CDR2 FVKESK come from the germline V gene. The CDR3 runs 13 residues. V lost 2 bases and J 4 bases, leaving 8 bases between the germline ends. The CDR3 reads CASSQFESYGYTF. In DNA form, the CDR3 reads TGTGCCAGCAGCCAATTCGAGAGCTATGGCTACACCTTC. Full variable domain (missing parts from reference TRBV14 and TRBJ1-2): EAGVTQFPSHSVIEKGQTVTLRCDPISGHDNLYWYRRVMGKEIKFLLHFVKESKQDESGMPNNRFLAERTGGTYSTLKVQPAELEDSGVYFCASSQFESYGYTFGSGTRLTVV.

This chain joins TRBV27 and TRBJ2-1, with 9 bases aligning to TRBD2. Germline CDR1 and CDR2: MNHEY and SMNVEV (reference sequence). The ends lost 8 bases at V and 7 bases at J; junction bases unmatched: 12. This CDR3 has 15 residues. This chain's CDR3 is CASGEKREVVNEQFF. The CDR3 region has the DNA TGTGCCAGCGGCGAGAAGCGGGAGGTTGTGAATGAGCAGTTCTTC.

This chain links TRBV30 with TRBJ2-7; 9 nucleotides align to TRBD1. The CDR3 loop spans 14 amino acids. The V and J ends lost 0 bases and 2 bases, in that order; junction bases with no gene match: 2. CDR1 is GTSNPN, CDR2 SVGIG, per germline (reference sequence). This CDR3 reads CAWSVGTGTYEQYF. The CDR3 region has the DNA TGTGCCTGGAGTGTAGGGACAGGGACCTACGAGCAGTACTTC.

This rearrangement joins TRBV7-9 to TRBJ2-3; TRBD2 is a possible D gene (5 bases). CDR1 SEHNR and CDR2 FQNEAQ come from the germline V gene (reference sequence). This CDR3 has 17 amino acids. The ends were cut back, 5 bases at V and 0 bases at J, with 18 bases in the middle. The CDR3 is CASSVAAGGRSTDTQYF. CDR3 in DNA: TGTGCCAGCAGCGTCGCCGCGGGTGGAAGGAGCACAGATACGCAGTATTTT. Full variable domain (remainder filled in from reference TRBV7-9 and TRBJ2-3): DTGVSQNPRHKITKRGQNVTFRCDPISEHNRLYWYRQTLGQGPEFLTYFQNEAQLEKSRLLSDRFSAERPKGSFSTLEIQRTEQGDSAMYLCASSVAAGGRSTDTQYFGPGTRLTVL.

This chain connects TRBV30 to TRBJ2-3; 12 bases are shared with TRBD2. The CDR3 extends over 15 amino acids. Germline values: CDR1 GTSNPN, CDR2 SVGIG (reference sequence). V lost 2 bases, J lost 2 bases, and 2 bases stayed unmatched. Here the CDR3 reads CAWSLAGGATDTQYF. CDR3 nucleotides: TGTGCCTGGAGTCTAGCGGGAGGGGCCACAGATACGCAGTATTTT.